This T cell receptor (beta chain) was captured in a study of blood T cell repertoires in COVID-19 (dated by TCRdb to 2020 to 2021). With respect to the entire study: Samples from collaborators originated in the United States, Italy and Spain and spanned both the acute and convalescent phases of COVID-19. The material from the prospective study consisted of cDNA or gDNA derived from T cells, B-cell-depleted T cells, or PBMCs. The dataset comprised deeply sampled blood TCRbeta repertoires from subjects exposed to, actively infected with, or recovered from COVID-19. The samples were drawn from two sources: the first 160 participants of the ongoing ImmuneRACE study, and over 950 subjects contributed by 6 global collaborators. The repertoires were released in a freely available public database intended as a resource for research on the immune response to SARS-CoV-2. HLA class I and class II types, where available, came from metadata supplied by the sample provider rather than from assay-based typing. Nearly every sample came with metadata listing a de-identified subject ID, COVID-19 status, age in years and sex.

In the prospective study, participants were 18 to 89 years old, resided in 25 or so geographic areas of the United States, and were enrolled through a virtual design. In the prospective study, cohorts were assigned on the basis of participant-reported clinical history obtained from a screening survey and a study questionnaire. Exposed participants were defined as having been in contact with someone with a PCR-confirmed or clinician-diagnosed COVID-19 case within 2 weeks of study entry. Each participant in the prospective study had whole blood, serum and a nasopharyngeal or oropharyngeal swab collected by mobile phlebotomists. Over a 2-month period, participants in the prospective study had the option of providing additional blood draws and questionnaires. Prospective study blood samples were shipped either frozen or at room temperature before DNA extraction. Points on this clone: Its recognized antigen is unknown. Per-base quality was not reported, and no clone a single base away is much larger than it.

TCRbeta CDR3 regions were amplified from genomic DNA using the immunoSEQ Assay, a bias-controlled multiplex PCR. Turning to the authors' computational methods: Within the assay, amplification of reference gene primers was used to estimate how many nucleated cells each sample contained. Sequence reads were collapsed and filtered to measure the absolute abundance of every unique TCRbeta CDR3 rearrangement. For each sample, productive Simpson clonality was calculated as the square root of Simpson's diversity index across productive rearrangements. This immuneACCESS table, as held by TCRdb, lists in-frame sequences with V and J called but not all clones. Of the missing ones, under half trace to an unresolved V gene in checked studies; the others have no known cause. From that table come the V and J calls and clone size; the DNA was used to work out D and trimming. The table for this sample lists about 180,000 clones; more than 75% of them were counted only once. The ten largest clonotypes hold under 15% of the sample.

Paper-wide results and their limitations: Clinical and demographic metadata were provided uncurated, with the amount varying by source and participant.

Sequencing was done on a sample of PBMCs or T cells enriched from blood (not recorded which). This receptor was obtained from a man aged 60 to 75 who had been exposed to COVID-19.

CDR3 loop: CASSPVGQNNQPQHF. The bases read TGTGCCAGCTCACCAGTCGGACAGAACAATCAGCCCCAGCATTTT. This sequence uses TRBV18 and TRBJ1-5, and possibly TRBD1, on 6 matching bases. Between the V and J ends, shortened by 2 bases and 3 bases respectively, the junction contains 11 bases. From cysteine to phenylalanine, the CDR3 is 15 amino acids long. Kept here is only the CDR3 DNA, which spans 45 bases and is read in frame from base 1. The CDR1 and CDR2 encoded by the germline V gene are KGHSH and LQKENI.